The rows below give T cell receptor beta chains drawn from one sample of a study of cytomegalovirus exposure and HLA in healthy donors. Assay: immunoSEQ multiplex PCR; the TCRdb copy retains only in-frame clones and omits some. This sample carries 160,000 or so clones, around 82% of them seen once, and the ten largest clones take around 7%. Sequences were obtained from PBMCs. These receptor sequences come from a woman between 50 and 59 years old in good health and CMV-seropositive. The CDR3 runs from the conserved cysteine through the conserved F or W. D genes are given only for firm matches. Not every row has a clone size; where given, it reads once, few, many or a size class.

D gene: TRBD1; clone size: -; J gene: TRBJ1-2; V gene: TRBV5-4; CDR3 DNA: TGTGCCAGCAGCTTGGGACAGGGGGTTGGCTACACCTTC; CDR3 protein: CASSLGQGVGYTF
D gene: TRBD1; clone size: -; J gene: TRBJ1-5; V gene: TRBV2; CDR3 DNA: TGTGCCAGCAGTGAAAGGCAGGGGGCAGGGAATCAGCCCCAGCATTTT; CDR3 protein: CASSERQGAGNQPQHF
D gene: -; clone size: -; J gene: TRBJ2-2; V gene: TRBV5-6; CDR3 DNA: TGTGCCAGCAGCTTGGCCGGCACACGGGGCACCGGGGAGCTGTTTTTT; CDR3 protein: CASSLAGTRGTGELFF
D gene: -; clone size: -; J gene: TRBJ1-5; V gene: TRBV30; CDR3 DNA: TGTGCCTGGAGTGTAGAGGGTAACCAGCCCCAGCATTTT; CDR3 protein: CAWSVEGNQPQHF
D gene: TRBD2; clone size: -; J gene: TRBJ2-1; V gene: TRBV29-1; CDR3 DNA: TGCAGCGTTGGCAGTTTGGCGGGGGGTCTCAATGAGCAGTTCTTC; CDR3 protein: CSVGSLAGGLNEQFF
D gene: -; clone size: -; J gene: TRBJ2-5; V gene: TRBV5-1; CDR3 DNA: TGCGCCAGCAGCTTGGTGCGGGAGACCCAGTACTTC; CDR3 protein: CASSLVRETQYF
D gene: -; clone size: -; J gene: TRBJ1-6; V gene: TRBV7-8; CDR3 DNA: TGTGCCAGCAGCTTAGCGGGCGGGTACTCACCCCTCCACTTT; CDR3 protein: CASSLAGGYSPLHF
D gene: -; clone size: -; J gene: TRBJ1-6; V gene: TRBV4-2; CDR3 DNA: TGTGCCAGCAGCCTATTTGCTTTAGTACCCCTCCACTTT; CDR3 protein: CASSLFALVPLHF
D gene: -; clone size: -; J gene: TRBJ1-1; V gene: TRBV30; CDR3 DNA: TGTGCCTGGAGTGTTCCTTTTAGTGCGACTGAAGCTTTCTTT; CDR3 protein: CAWSVPFSATEAFF
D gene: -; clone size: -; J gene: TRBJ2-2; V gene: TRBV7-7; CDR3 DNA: TGTGCTAGCAGCTCTAAACTCGGGGAGCTGTTTTTT; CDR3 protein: CASSSKLGELFF
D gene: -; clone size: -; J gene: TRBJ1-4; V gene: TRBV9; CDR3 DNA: TGTGCCAGCAGCGTAGGCGGGGGACCTAATGAAAAACTGTTTTTT; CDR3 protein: CASSVGGGPNEKLFF
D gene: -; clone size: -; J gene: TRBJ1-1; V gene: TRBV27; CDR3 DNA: TGTGCCAGCAATAATCTTCAGGGGCGGACTGAAGCTTTCTTT; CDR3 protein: CASNNLQGRTEAFF
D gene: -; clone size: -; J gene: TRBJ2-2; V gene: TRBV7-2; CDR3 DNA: TGTGCCAGCAGCTTAAGAGGGTCAGGGGGGTTCATCGGGGAGCTGTTTTTT; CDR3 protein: CASSLRGSGGFIGELFF
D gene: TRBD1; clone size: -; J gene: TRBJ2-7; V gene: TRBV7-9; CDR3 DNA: TGTGCCAGCGTCGTGACAGGGCTTGGAGTCTACGAGCAGTACTTC; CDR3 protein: CASVVTGLGVYEQYF
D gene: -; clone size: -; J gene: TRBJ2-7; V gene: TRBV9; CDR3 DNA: TGTGCCAGCAGCATCACTGGGGCGGGGTACGAGCAGTACTTC; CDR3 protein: CASSITGAGYEQYF
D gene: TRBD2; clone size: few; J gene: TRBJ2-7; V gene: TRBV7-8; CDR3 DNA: TGTGCCAGCAGCTCCAGCTTATGGGGGGGACCTTACGAGCAGTACTTC; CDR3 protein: CASSSSLWGGPYEQYF
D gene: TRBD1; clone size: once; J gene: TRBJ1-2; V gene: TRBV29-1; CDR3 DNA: TGCAGCGAGGACAGGGGGCGAGTAGGTGGCTACACCTTC; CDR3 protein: CSEDRGRVGGYTF
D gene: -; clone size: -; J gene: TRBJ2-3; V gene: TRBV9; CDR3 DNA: TGTGCCAGCAGCATCGACGGGACTTTCACAGATACGCAGTATTTT; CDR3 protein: CASSIDGTFTDTQYF
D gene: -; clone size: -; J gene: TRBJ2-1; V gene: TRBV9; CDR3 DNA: TGTGCCAGCAGCGGAGATCTAGGGAGCTCCTACAATGAGCAGTTCTTC; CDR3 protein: CASSGDLGSSYNEQFF
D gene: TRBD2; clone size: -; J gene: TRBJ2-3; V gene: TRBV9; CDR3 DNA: TGTGCCAGCAGCGTAGACGGGGGGGCTTTAGATACGCAGTATTTT; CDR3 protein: CASSVDGGALDTQYF
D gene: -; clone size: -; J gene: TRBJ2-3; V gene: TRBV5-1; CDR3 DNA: TGCGCCAGCAGCTTGGGACGGGGGTCCACAGATACGCAGTATTTT; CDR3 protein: CASSLGRGSTDTQYF
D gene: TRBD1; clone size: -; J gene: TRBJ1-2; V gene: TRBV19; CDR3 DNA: TGTGCCAGTAGTACAGAACAGGGGGTTTCCCCCCCGGTCTATGGCTACACCTTC; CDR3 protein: CASSTEQGVSPPVYGYTF
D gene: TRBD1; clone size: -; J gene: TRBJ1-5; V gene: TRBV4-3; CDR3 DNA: TGCGCCAGCAGCCAAGATTGGGACAGCAACAATCAGCCCCAGCATTTT; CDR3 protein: CASSQDWDSNNQPQHF